The next 18 T cell receptor beta chains were all read from a single sample in a study of T cells in Graves' hyperthyroidism and ophthalmopathy (dated by TCRdb to between 2018 and 2021). Libraries were constructed by multiplex PCR. Instrument on record: Illumina HiSeq 2000. Amplification of TCR beta CDR3 regions was carried out from RNA transcripts. A first-round RT-PCR of the TCR CDR3 used the HTBI primer set with the Qiagen OneStep RT-PCR kit. TCRdb's own reprocessing of the public reads used fastp at Q25 and MiXCR and kept productive beta chains. Records with the same CDR3 protein are collapsed into one entry carrying the most frequent genes and DNA. The sample has about 250,000 distinct CDR3 sequences on record, 22% of them singletons. The top ten hold roughly 60% of the sample. Material for sequencing was blood. The receptors were gathered from a man aged 25 to 45 with Graves' ophthalmopathy.

This chain's CDR3 is CASRSPGGGSYEQYF. Here the CDR3 DNA reads TGTGCCAGCAGATCCCCCGGGGGAGGCTCCTACGAGCAGTACTTC. This rearrangement joins TRBV11-2 to TRBJ2-7; a possible D gene is TRBD2 (6 bases). CDR1 SGHAT and CDR2 FQNNGV come from the germline V gene. Trimming pared 6 bases from V and 0 bases from J, leaving 15 bases between. This CDR3 has 15 amino acids.

This clonotype was found a few times. V and J are TRBV5-6 and TRBJ2-1, with D perhaps matching TRBD1 or TRBD2 (5 bases each). CDR1 SGHDT and CDR2 YYEEEE come from the germline V gene. CDR3 size: 15 residues. V dropped 2 bases and J dropped 11 bases, with 20 bases sitting between them. CDR3 in amino acids: CASSFIQPWDDQQFF. DNA for the CDR3: TGTGCCAGCAGCTTTATACAACCGTGGGACGACCAGCAGTTCTTC. Based on the CDR3 plus reference TRBV5-6 and TRBJ2-1, the full variable domain is DAGVTQSPTHLIKTRGQQVTLRCSPKSGHDTVSWYQQALGQGPQFIFQYYEEEERQRGNFPDRFSGHQFPNYSSELNVNALLLGDSALYLCASSFIQPWDDQQFFGPGTRLTVL.

This clonotype came up a few times. CDR3 region: CASSSFLHQPQHF. In DNA form, the CDR3 reads TGTGCCAGCAGTTCGTTTCTACATCAGCCCCAGCATTTT. The chain couples TRBV27 to TRBJ1-5; D is undetermined. Germline V lookup: CDR1 MNHEY, CDR2 SMNVEV (reference sequence). V was clipped by 4 bases and J by 5 bases, with 9 bases between them. The CDR3 contains 13 residues.

The table lists this clonotype with a few counts. A much bigger clone sits one base away, suggesting this may be a read error. V usage is TRBV25-1 and J usage is TRBJ1-1, with TRBD1 as a possible D gene (5 bases). This CDR3 has 13 residues. V was shortened by 3 bases and J by 3 bases, with 8 bases between the two germline ends. Germline V lookup: CDR1 MGHDK, CDR2 SYGVNS. For the CDR3, the DNA is TGTGCCAGCAGTGAGGGGGAGGACACTGAAGCTTTCTTT. Translated, it gives CASSEGEDTEAFF.

The CDR3 region is CASSLLDRGYEQYF. The CDR3 region has the DNA TGTGCCAGCAGCTTATTGGACAGGGGGTACGAGCAGTACTTC. The rearrangement links TRBV7-9 to TRBJ2-7; 10 nucleotides align to TRBD1. The CDR3 runs 14 residues. CDR1 and CDR2 from the germline V gene are SEHNR and FQNEAQ (reference sequence). V dropped 2 bases and J dropped 4; count of bases not matched to a gene: 2. Filled out from reference TRBV7-9 and TRBJ2-7, the complete variable domain reads DTGVSQNPRHKITKRGQNVTFRCDPISEHNRLYWYRQTLGQGPEFLTYFQNEAQLEKSRLLSDRFSAERPKGSFSTLEIQRTEQGDSAMYLCASSLLDRGYEQYFGPGTRLTVT.

This clonotype was detected ten times or more. This chain connects TRBV20-1 to TRBJ2-7; D perhaps matches TRBD2 (6 bases). Germline V lookup: CDR1 DFQATT, CDR2 SNEGSKA (reference sequence). CDR3 length: 12 amino acids. The V and J ends lost 5 bases and 1 base respectively, with 9 bases between them. The CDR3, as DNA: TGCAGTGCTTGGGACTTGTCCTACGAGCAGTACTTC. Protein product: CSAWDLSYEQYF.

This clonotype was counted only a few times. The rearrangement uses TRBV20-1 and TRBJ1-2; tentative D call: TRBD1 (6 bases). Trimming shortened V by 4 bases and J by 8 bases, and 32 bases separated the two germline ends. This CDR3 has 18 amino acids. CDR1 and CDR2 (germline): DFQATT, SNEGSKA (reference sequence). The CDR3 spells CSATATPSRDRRPGGYTF. Written as DNA, the CDR3 is TGCAGTGCTACAGCAACTCCCAGTAGAGACAGGCGGCCAGGGGGCTACACCTTC.

The chain recombines TRBV11-1 with TRBJ2-1; D gene unclear. V lost 6 bases and J lost 7, with 10 bases in between. The CDR3 is 12 residues long. Germline CDR1 and CDR2: SGHAT and FQDESV (reference sequence). The CDR3 is CASSRPGNEQFF. The CDR3 bases are TGTGCCAGCAGTCGTCCTGGGAATGAGCAGTTCTTC.

This clonotype was found a few times. The chain combines TRBV2 with TRBJ2-6; no reliable D call. Trimming left V 2 bases short and J 2 bases short, with 7 bases between. CDR3 size: 15 residues. Germline-derived CDR1 and CDR2 are SNHLY and FYNNEI. CDR3 protein: CASSEQGTGANVLTF. Written as DNA, the CDR3 is TGTGCCAGCAGTGAACAAGGGACTGGGGCCAACGTCCTGACTTTC.

This clonotype has only a few counts. V usage is TRBV20-1 and J usage is TRBJ2-1; no clear D. The V end was cut by 4 bases, the J end by 0 bases, with 13 bases between. There are 15 residues in the CDR3. The germline gives CDR1 DFQATT, CDR2 SNEGSKA (reference sequence). CDR3 in amino acids: CSAIVKSHSYNEQFF. CDR3 DNA sequence: TGCAGTGCTATAGTGAAGTCTCACTCCTACAATGAGCAGTTCTTC.

The chain links TRBV5-1 to TRBJ1-5; D might be TRBD1 (5 bases). This CDR3 is built from 15 residues. Germline CDR1 SGHRS, CDR2 YFSETQ. Trimming took 0 bases from V and 1 from J, leaving 8 bases between them. The chain's CDR3 is CASSLEGVSNQPQHF. For the CDR3, the DNA is TGCGCCAGCAGCTTGGAAGGGGTAAGCAATCAGCCCCAGCATTTT.

This clonotype has just a few counts. J is TRBJ1-3 and V is TRBV6-1, with D unclear. The CDR3 extends over 17 amino acids. Germline CDR1 and CDR2: MNHNS and SASEGT. V gave up 4 bases and J gave up 0 bases, with 16 bases separating them. CDR3 amino acids: CASSGQTGFISGNTIYF. The CDR3 nucleotides are TGTGCCAGCAGTGGTCAGACCGGCTTTATCTCTGGAAACACCATATATTTT.

The V gene is TRBV19, the J gene TRBJ2-1; 10 bases map to TRBD2. There are 15 residues in the CDR3. V trimming: 7 bases; J trimming: 6 bases; junction bases outside the gene matches: 9. Germline CDR1 reads LNHDA; CDR2 reads SQIVND (reference sequence). The CDR3 is CASTMGLAGANEQFF. The CDR3 bases are TGTGCCAGTACCATGGGTCTAGCGGGAGCCAATGAGCAGTTCTTC.

The sample holds a few counts of this clonotype. The chain joins TRBV15 to TRBJ2-2; 10 bases agree with TRBD2. Trimming at V came to 5 bases and at J to 6 bases, leaving 9 bases not matched to a gene. Germline V CDR1 and CDR2: LNHNV, YYDKDF (reference sequence). This CDR3 spans 16 amino acids. The CDR3 protein is CATSPEREGDSGELFF. CDR3 bases: TGTGCCACCAGCCCCGAGCGGGAGGGAGACTCCGGGGAGCTGTTTTTT.

On this clonotype: This may come from a read error, since a much larger clone is one base off. The chain is built from TRBV2 and TRBJ2-3; D is possibly TRBD2 (6 bases). V shed 6 bases and J shed 0 bases, with 13 bases lying between them. Germline lookup yields CDR1 SNHLY and CDR2 FYNNEI. CDR3 size: 15 residues. CDR3 sequence: CASSPDYPSTDTQYF. For the CDR3, the DNA is TGTGCCAGCAGCCCGGACTATCCTAGCACAGATACGCAGTATTTT.

The genes are TRBV5-5 and TRBJ2-7; unclear D gene. V lost 0 bases, J lost 0 bases, and 7 bases lay in between. The germline V gene encodes CDR1 SGHKS and CDR2 YYEKEE (reference sequence). The CDR3 totals 14 residues. The CDR3 DNA follows: TGTGCCAGCAGCTTGGCGCAGGTCTCCTACGAGCAGTACTTC. Translation gives CASSLAQVSYEQYF. Full variable domain (outside the CDR3, taken from reference TRBV5-5 and TRBJ2-7): DAGVTQSPTHLIKTRGQQVTLRCSPISGHKSVSWYQQVLGQGPQFIFQYYEKEERGRGNFPDRFSARQFPNYSSELNVNALLLGDSALYLCASSLAQVSYEQYFGPGTRLTVT.

In its sample, this clonotype was seen many times. The genes are TRBV11-2 and TRBJ2-7; 11 nucleotides agree with TRBD2. V shed 3 bases and J 6 bases; nucleotides not matched to a gene: 7. Per germline, CDR1 SGHAT and CDR2 FQNNGV. The CDR3 consists of 15 residues. This CDR3 reads CASSFTSGSISEQYF. CDR3 nucleotide sequence: TGTGCCAGCAGCTTCACTAGCGGGAGTATTAGCGAGCAGTACTTC.

This chain uses TRBV10-3 with TRBJ2-7; 9 bases map to TRBD2. V shed 5 bases, J shed 0 bases, and the junction held 5 bases outside the gene matches. This CDR3 has 15 amino acids. Germline CDR1 is ENHRY and CDR2 is SYGVKD. The CDR3 coding sequence is TGTGCCATCAGTCCGACTAGCGGATTCTCCTACGAGCAGTACTTC. Amino acid sequence: CAISPTSGFSYEQYF.